This is a list of T cell receptor beta chains from one sample in a study of shared clonotypes between healthy human individuals. Sequencing was performed with immunoSEQ multiplex PCR; in TCRdb, only in-frame clones are kept and a portion is missing. This sample carries around 2,000,000 clones, just under 95% of them seen once, and the ten largest clones take around 1.1%. The specimen sequenced was naive CD8+ T cells sorted from blood. All receptors come from a man younger than 35 in good health. Each CDR3 is given with its conserved first and last residue.

17 | TRBJ1-2 | TRBV27 | CASSLLAVNGEGYGYTF
16 | TRBJ2-7 | TRBV6-6 | CASRVEGLAGNYEQYF
11 | TRBJ1-1 | TRBV6-5 | CASTIGAEAFF
16 | TRBJ1-1 | TRBV6-1 | CASSDRGQGMNTEAFF
15 | TRBJ2-1 | TRBV2 | CASSEDSGSYNEQFF
14 | TRBJ2-3 | TRBV11-3 | CASSLTGFTDTQYF
16 | TRBJ2-7 | TRBV10-1 | CASTTPGQGPSYEQYF
16 | TRBJ2-3 | TRBV4-1 | CASSQPSGGAVDTQYF
15 | TRBJ1-1 | TRBV6-1 | CASSEGDGMNTEAFF
17 | TRBJ2-2 | TRBV1 | CTSSQAGLAGNTGELFF
13 | TRBJ2-7 | TRBV7-9 | CASSWQGGYEQYF
16 | TRBJ2-7 | TRBV7-9 | CASSSGGSPVLYEQYF
15 | TRBJ1-1 | TRBV14 | CASSPDVGGDTEAFF
16 | TRBJ2-1 | TRBV27 | CASSFSSGERYNEQFF
14 | TRBJ2-5 | TRBV19 | CASSIAGGEETQYF
15 | TRBJ2-7 | TRBV5-1 | CASSSSGTGGVEQYF
14 | TRBJ1-5 | TRBV27 | CASRGQGANQPQHF
13 | TRBJ2-5 | TRBV6-5 | CASRQQGQETQYF
13 | TRBJ2-7 | TRBV13 | CASSLVTSGEQYF
16 | TRBJ2-4 | TRBV11-2 | CASSLGGTGTENIQYF
15 | TRBJ1-4 | TRBV23-1 | CASSQEDRGREKLFF
12 | TRBJ1-5 | TRBV28 | CASRDRAQPQHF
15 | TRBJ1-1 | TRBV7-2 | CASSSATGLNTEAFF